The present T cell receptor (beta chain) was sequenced within a study of blood T cell repertoires in COVID-19. Study at large: Sources were T cells, B-cell-depleted T cells, or PBMCs; the material itself was cDNA or gDNA.

This CDR3 contains 15 residues. With 0 bases removed from V and 2 bases from J, the gap between germline ends came to 10 bases. The germline CDR1 and CDR2 sequences are SGHNT and YENEEA. Original processing methods: Estimates of nucleated cell counts were drawn from the amplification of reference gene primers. Profiled with immunoSEQ multiplex PCR; TCRdb holds only in-frame clones, not every one. Clonal size and the V and J genes are those of that table, whereas D and trimming came from the DNA. The data contain over 40,000 clones, about 83% of them seen just once; the ten biggest clones take up 16%.

The sample consisted of peripheral blood. The TCR comes from a man aged 35 to 55 with acute or convalescent COVID-19. The rearrangement uses TRBV11-3 and TRBJ1-1, with D hard to call. The CDR3 bases are TGTGCCAGCAGCTTAGACGGTTCGGGAAACACTGAAGCTTTCTTT. Translated: CASSLDGSGNTEAFF. The full variable domain, its missing parts supplied by reference TRBV11-3 and TRBJ1-1, is EAGVVQSPRYKIIEKKQPVAFWCNPISGHNTLYWYLQNLGQGPELLIRYENEEAVDDSQLPKDRFSAERLKGVDSTLKIQPAELGDSAVYLCASSLDGSGNTEAFFGQGTRLTVV.